This note documents a single TCR beta chain sequence. The antigen is undetermined. This sample is part of a study of cytomegalovirus exposure and HLA in healthy donors. Regarding the study as a whole: Within an earlier analysis, most TCR beta V segments proved productive either about 87% or about 30% of the time. A highly shared variant cluster was judged a likely technical artifact.

Use of 60 Vbeta and 13 Jbeta primers characterized the PCR. Sequenced by immunoSEQ multiplex PCR; TCRdb stores in-frame clones only, minus some. Of over 150,000 clones detected, around 74% appear once; the ten largest clones hold about 2.7%. V was clipped by 4 bases and J by 4 bases, with 10 bases between them. The germline gives CDR1 SGDLS, CDR2 YYNGEE. The CDR3 contains 13 residues. The specimen sequenced was PBMCs. The clonotype originates from a male donor in good health and CMV-seronegative. The chain uses TRBV9 and TRBJ2-3; D is ambiguous. The chain's CDR3 is CASSPTTSDTQYF. The CDR3 DNA reads TGTGCCAGCAGCCCAACCACTTCAGATACGCAGTATTTT.